This T cell receptor beta chain was sequenced during a study of cytomegalovirus exposure and HLA in healthy donors. About the study: It was reported in a later analysis that the same platform had been used for the 120 or so validation repertoires as for the roughly 650 first-cohort repertoires.

Method: immunoSEQ multiplex PCR; TCRdb's copy keeps in-frame clones and lacks some. The sample includes approximately 160,000 clones, roughly 86% seen only once; the top ten take about 9.3%. The CDR3 contains 13 residues. V shed 5 bases and J shed 6 bases, with 10 bases lying between them. Per the germline V gene, CDR1 is SGHAT and CDR2 is FQNNGV. Study conclusions and caveats: With high specificity and sensitivity, the classifier reportedly diagnosed cytomegalovirus status. Across donors, most TCRs were seen rarely, yet some public ones were widespread. CMV antigen specificity of three CMV-associated chains was confirmed in vitro.

About this clone itself: Its antigen is currently unknown.

The sequence derives from a woman between 18 and 30 years old in good health and CMV-seropositive. V usage is TRBV11-2 and J usage is TRBJ2-2; D gene ambiguous. The sequencing input was PBMCs. CDR3 residues: CASSVLLAGELFF. In nucleotides, the CDR3 is TGTGCCAGCAGCGTCCTACTCGCCGGGGAGCTGTTTTTT. Using reference TRBV11-2 and TRBJ2-2 for the parts outside the CDR3, the full variable domain is EAGVAQSPRYKIIEKRQSVAFWCNPISGHATLYWYQQILGQGPKLLIQFQNNGVVDDSQLPKDRFSAERLKGVDSTLKIQPAKLEDSAVYLCASSVLLAGELFFGEGSRLTVL.